One and the same sample provided the 7 T cell receptor beta chains below, sequenced in a study of blood T cell repertoires in COVID-19. The data were produced by immunoSEQ multiplex PCR, yet TCRdb's version contains in-frame clones alone and is incomplete. The data show fewer than 100,000 clones, 75% to 95% seen once. What was sequenced was peripheral blood. These receptors were obtained from a woman aged 45-60 years in a cohort sampled during active COVID-19.

V is TRBV19 and J is TRBJ2-1; tentative D call: TRBD2 (5 bases). The CDR3 is made up of 14 amino acids. Per germline, CDR1 LNHDA and CDR2 SQIVND (reference sequence). V dropped 8 bases and J dropped 0 bases, with 11 bases sitting between them. In nucleotides, the CDR3 is TGTGCCAGTTACGGAGGAAGCTCCTACAATGAGCAGTTCTTC. Amino acid sequence: CASYGGSSYNEQFF.

The rearrangement uses TRBV12-3 or TRBV12-4 and TRBJ2-7, with TRBD1 identical over 7 bases. V lost 6 bases and J lost 6; bases outside the gene matches: 8. The CDR3 sequence is 13 residues long. The CDR3 loop is CASSPQTGFEQYF. The CDR3 bases are TGTGCCAGCAGCCCCCAGACAGGGTTCGAGCAGTACTTC.

The chain links TRBV6-5 to TRBJ1-3, with 8 bases matching TRBD1. The CDR3 runs to 14 residues. Trimming at V came to 10 bases and at J to 0 bases, leaving 5 bases not matched to a gene. Germline V gives CDR1 MNHEY, CDR2 SVGAGI. The CDR3 coding sequence is TGTGCCACAGACAGGGGAAGCTCTGGAAACACCATATATTTT. It translates to CATDRGSSGNTIYF.

The V and J genes are TRBV4-1 and TRBJ2-1, with D perhaps matching TRBD1 (6 bases). V shed 2 bases and J shed 2 bases, with 16 bases lying between them. Germline V gives CDR1 MGHRA, CDR2 YSYEKL. This CDR3 has 17 residues. CDR3 sequence (DNA): TGCGCCAGCAGCCAACAACACCGCGGACAGCCCTACAATGAGCAGTTCTTC. Its translation: CASSQQHRGQPYNEQFF.

This chain links TRBV5-1 with TRBJ2-3; TRBD1 matches 9 bases. The junction had 3 bases not matched to a gene; V was cut back by 0 bases and J by 4 bases. Germline CDR1 and CDR2: SGHRS and YFSETQ. The CDR3 has 15 residues. The CDR3 DNA is TGCGCCAGCAGCTTGGCCGGGACAGGGTCAGATACGCAGTATTTT. Protein sequence: CASSLAGTGSDTQYF.

The chain links TRBV28 to TRBJ1-2, with D possibly TRBD1 on 6 matching bases. The CDR3 is 16 residues long. Germline V gene sequence: CDR1 MDHEN, CDR2 SYDVKM. V was pared by 1 base and J by 1 base, with 13 bases between. Here the CDR3 reads CASSLFVGRGNYGYTF. The CDR3 DNA reads as TGTGCCAGCAGTTTATTTGTTGGCAGGGGTAACTATGGCTACACCTTC.

The V and J genes are TRBV5-1 and TRBJ2-3, with TRBD2 identical over 9 bases. The CDR3 runs 15 residues. Per the germline V gene, CDR1 is SGHRS and CDR2 is YFSETQ. Trimming removed 0 bases from V and 4 bases from J; junction bases left unmatched: 3. The CDR3 DNA sequence: TGCGCCAGCAGCTTGGGTAGCGGGAGCGCAGATACGCAGTATTTT. Its translation: CASSLGSGSADTQYF.